The 25 T cell receptor beta chains given below trace back to one sample, sequenced in a study of blood T cell repertoires in COVID-19. Measured with immunoSEQ multiplex PCR; TCRdb has only the in-frame clones, and not every one. The sample shows 330,000 or so clones, approximately 90% of them seen only once. Sequenced sample: peripheral blood. The receptors were gathered from a man aged 25 to 45 with COVID-19, enrolled during active disease.

This chain uses TRBV4-3 with TRBJ1-1, with TRBD1 as a possible D gene (6 bases). In germline, CDR1 is LGHNA, CDR2 YSLEER. The CDR3 sequence is 15 residues long. The ends were cut back, 1 base at V and 4 bases at J, with 13 bases in the middle. CDR3 nucleotides: TGCGCCAGCAGCCAAGGGGCCGGGGGGGCCACTGAAGCTTTCTTT. It specifies CASSQGAGGATEAFF.

This clone has only a few counts. The chain links TRBV15 to TRBJ1-1, with unresolved D. Germline CDR1 and CDR2: LNHNV and YYDKDF (reference sequence). Trimming stripped 1 base from V and 7 bases from J, with 13 bases between. The CDR3 totals 14 residues. The chain's CDR3 is CATSRGGGIGEAFF. The CDR3 DNA follows: TGTGCCACCAGCAGAGGGGGAGGGATCGGTGAAGCTTTCTTT.

The rearrangement links TRBV5-1 to TRBJ2-5, with a possible D match to TRBD1 (5 bases). The CDR3 runs to 15 residues. Germline V lookup: CDR1 SGHRS, CDR2 YFSETQ. Trimming cost V 0 bases and J 2 bases, with 11 bases left between them. The CDR3, as DNA: TGCGCCAGCAGCTTGGTCCCAGGGTGGCAAGAGACCCAGTACTTC. This sequence encodes CASSLVPGWQETQYF. Looking up the rest from reference TRBV5-1 and TRBJ2-5 gives the full variable domain: KAGVTQTPRYLIKTRGQQVTLSCSPISGHRSVSWYQQTPGQGLQFLFEYFSETQRNKGNFPGRFSGRQFSNSRSEMNVSTLELGDSALYLCASSLVPGWQETQYFGPGTRLLVL.

The chain combines TRBV11-1 with TRBJ2-7; D perhaps matches TRBD1 (6 bases). The CDR3 has 12 residues. CDR1 and CDR2 from the germline V gene are SGHAT and FQDESV (reference sequence). Trimming took 6 bases from V and 7 from J, leaving 13 bases between them. CDR3 DNA sequence: TGTGCCAGCAGTCTGGACAGCCTGGAGCAGTACTTC. Protein: CASSLDSLEQYF.

The V call is TRBV19, the J call TRBJ1-1; 7 bases are shared with TRBD1. The J segment lost 9 bases and the V segment lost 4 bases, leaving 17 bases of the junction unmatched. The CDR3 runs 16 residues. From germline, CDR1 is LNHDA and CDR2 SQIVND (reference sequence). For the CDR3, the DNA is TGTGCCAGTAGTACCCCCCCGAACAGGGGACGTGGGAAAGCTTTCTTT. This codes for CASSTPPNRGRGKAFF.

The chain uses TRBV6-5 and TRBJ1-1; 7 nucleotides match TRBD1. CDR3 size: 15 residues. Looked up from germline, CDR1 is MNHEY and CDR2 is SVGAGI. The junction had 10 bases not matched to a gene; V was cut back by 6 bases and J by 3 bases. The CDR3 nucleotides are TGTGCCAGCAGGGCGATTAGGGGGCGCGACACTGAAGCTTTCTTT. It translates to CASRAIRGRDTEAFF.

V gene TRBV29-1 combines with J gene TRBJ2-7; 10 nucleotides line up with TRBD1. Losses at the gene ends were 3 bases for V and 6 bases for J; bases not matched to a gene: 8. Looked up from germline, CDR1 is SQVTM and CDR2 is ANQGSEA. This CDR3 contains 14 residues. The CDR3 sequence: CSVEGGQGLGEQYF. The CDR3 bases are TGCAGCGTTGAGGGGGGACAGGGGCTGGGCGAGCAGTACTTC.

J is TRBJ1-6 and V is TRBV19; a weak D match, TRBD1 (6 bases). In germline, CDR1 is LNHDA, CDR2 SQIVND (reference sequence). The CDR3 sequence is 14 residues long. V lost 2 bases to trimming and J lost 5 bases, with 7 bases between them. The CDR3 sequence: CASSIRTDNSPLHF. The DNA of the CDR3 is TGTGCCAGTAGTATAAGGACAGATAATTCACCCCTCCACTTT.

The chain joins TRBV24-1 to TRBJ2-5, with D perhaps matching TRBD2 (6 bases). V lost 7 bases to trimming and J lost 4 bases, with 21 bases between them. The CDR3 contains 16 residues. Germline V gene sequence: CDR1 KGHDR, CDR2 SFDVKD. CDR3 residues: CATRKTRRGETETQYF. As DNA, the CDR3 is TGTGCCACCAGAAAAACCAGGCGGGGAGAGACAGAGACCCAGTACTTC.

The chain is built from TRBV3-1 (or the pseudogene TRBV3-2) and TRBJ2-3; D is unresolved. The V gene lost 0 bases and the J gene lost 3 bases, with 4 bases spanning the gap. The CDR3 is made up of 13 amino acids. From germline, CDR1 is LGHDT and CDR2 YNNKEL (reference sequence). In DNA, the CDR3 is TGTGCCAGCAGCCAAGATCAAACAGATACGCAGTATTTT. It translates to CASSQDQTDTQYF.

This chain uses TRBV7-2 with TRBJ1-4; D may be TRBD1 (5 bases). V lost 5 bases to trimming and J lost 8 bases, with 12 bases between them. This CDR3 is built from 13 residues. Germline loops: CDR1 SGHTA, CDR2 FQGNSA. The CDR3: CASSPRQTEKLFF. The CDR3 DNA sequence: TGTGCCAGCAGCCCCCGACAGACAGAAAAACTGTTTTTT. Full variable domain (outside the CDR3, taken from reference TRBV7-2 and TRBJ1-4): GAGVSQSPSNKVTEKGKDVELRCDPISGHTALYWYRQSLGQGLEFLIYFQGNSAPDKSGLPSDRFSAERTGGSVSTLTIQRTQQEDSAVYLCASSPRQTEKLFFGSGTQLSVL.

The chain recombines TRBV28 with TRBJ1-2; no definite D call. This CDR3 is built from 15 residues. The germline gives CDR1 MDHEN, CDR2 SYDVKM. V gave up 6 bases and J gave up 2 bases, with 16 bases separating them. The CDR3 sequence: CASRSPFGRNYGYTF. The CDR3 bases are TGTGCCAGCAGATCTCCGTTTGGCAGAAACTATGGCTACACCTTC.

The J gene is TRBJ1-2, the V gene TRBV5-4, with D possibly matching TRBD1 (5 bases). V was cut by 1 base and J by 8 bases, with 15 bases left in between. This CDR3 has 14 residues. CDR1 SGHNT and CDR2 YYREEE come from the germline V gene (reference sequence). CDR3 loop: CASSLTRGIRGYTF. The CDR3 DNA reads as TGTGCCAGCAGCTTGACACGGGGGATACGGGGCTACACCTTC.

The chain combines TRBV11-2 with TRBJ1-1; 7 bases align to TRBD1. CDR1 SGHAT and CDR2 FQNNGV come from the germline V gene. The CDR3 runs 14 residues. J gave up 5 bases and V 0 bases, and 3 bases lay outside the gene matches. CDR3 region: CASSLEQGLTEAFF. CDR3 sequence (DNA): TGTGCCAGCAGCTTAGAACAGGGGCTGACTGAAGCTTTCTTT.

This clone turned up a few times. This sequence joins TRBV10-3 and TRBJ1-5, with 7 bases matching TRBD1. Germline V lookup: CDR1 ENHRY, CDR2 SYGVKD. V gave up 4 bases and J gave up 5 bases; unmatched junction bases: 5. The CDR3 contains 14 residues. In DNA form, the CDR3 reads TGTGCCATCAGTGGAGGGACAGTGGATCAGCCCCAGCATTTT. It encodes CAISGGTVDQPQHF.

This rearrangement joins TRBV9 to TRBJ1-2; no reliable D call. Trimming removed 0 bases at V and 6 bases at J, with 6 bases between. Germline V gene sequence: CDR1 SGDLS, CDR2 YYNGEE. This CDR3 has 12 residues. CDR3 amino acids: CASSVVGDGYTF. DNA for the CDR3: TGTGCCAGCAGCGTAGTCGGGGATGGCTACACCTTC.

This chain links TRBV3-1 (or the pseudogene TRBV3-2) with TRBJ2-6; D is perhaps TRBD2 (5 bases). V lost 2 bases to trimming and J lost 0 bases, with 5 bases between them. CDR3 size: 15 residues. CDR1 and CDR2 (germline): LGHDT, YNNKEL (reference sequence). The CDR3 DNA reads as TGTGCCAGCAGCCAAACTAGCTCTGGGGCCAACGTCCTGACTTTC. Translation gives CASSQTSSGANVLTF.

This chain uses TRBV19 with TRBJ2-6, with a weak D call TRBD2 (6 bases). Trimming took off 5 bases at V and 11 bases at J, with 16 bases between the two ends. The CDR3 is 14 residues long. Germline V gene data show CDR1 as LNHDA and CDR2 as SQIVND (reference sequence). CDR3 amino acids: CASSLIRDSDVLTF. The DNA for the CDR3 is TGTGCCAGTAGTCTGATCCGGGACTCCGACGTCCTGACTTTC.

This chain links TRBV2 with TRBJ2-1; TRBD2 matches 8 bases. The CDR3 sequence is 14 residues long. The J segment lost 1 base and the V segment lost 7 bases, leaving 3 bases of the junction unmatched. Germline-derived CDR1 and CDR2 are SNHLY and FYNNEI. CDR3 sequence: CASTREVSYNEQFF. For the CDR3, the DNA is TGTGCCAGCACGCGGGAGGTATCCTACAATGAGCAGTTCTTC.

The gene calls are TRBV2 and TRBJ1-3; no firm D call. V lost 5 bases and J 4 bases, leaving 9 bases between the germline ends. Germline CDR1 is SNHLY and CDR2 is FYNNEI. This CDR3 has 13 amino acids. CDR3 sequence: CASSSSPGNTIYF. The CDR3 bases are TGTGCCAGCAGTTCCAGTCCCGGAAACACCATATATTTT.

The chain joins TRBV28 to TRBJ1-3; maybe TRBD1 (6 bases). Germline values: CDR1 MDHEN, CDR2 SYDVKM. V was cut by 7 bases and J by 3 bases, with 13 bases left in between. The CDR3 runs 14 residues. The CDR3 protein is CASNPQGSGNTIYF. CDR3 sequence (DNA): TGTGCCAGCAACCCACAGGGCAGTGGAAACACCATATATTTT.

The chain combines TRBV11-2 with TRBJ1-1, with D perhaps TRBD1 (6 bases). V gave up 8 bases and J gave up 1 base, with 11 bases separating them. This CDR3 has 13 residues. Germline V lookup: CDR1 SGHAT, CDR2 FQNNGV. The CDR3 coding sequence is TGTGCCAGCGAATGGACAGCGAACACTGAAGCTTTCTTT. Its protein product is CASEWTANTEAFF.

The J gene is TRBJ2-1, the V gene TRBV7-3, with TRBD1 identical over 10 bases. Germline V gene lookup returns CDR1 SGHTA and CDR2 FQGTGA. The trim removed 0 bases at V and 8 bases at J, leaving 7 bases unmatched. CDR3 length: 16 residues. The CDR3 reads CASSLTWGQGQDEQFF. Here the CDR3 DNA reads TGTGCCAGCAGCTTAACGTGGGGACAGGGGCAGGATGAGCAGTTCTTC. Supplemented by reference TRBV7-3 and TRBJ2-1, the full variable domain reads GAGVSQTPSNKVTEKGKYVELRCDPISGHTALYWYRQSLGQGPEFLIYFQGTGAADDSGLPNDRFFAVRPEGSVSTLKIQRTERGDSAVYLCASSLTWGQGQDEQFFGPGTRLTVL.

This sequence joins TRBV7-2 and TRBJ2-5, with D tentatively TRBD1 (5 bases). CDR1 and CDR2 (germline): SGHTA, FQGNSA. Between the trimmed V and J ends, which lost 1 base and 3 bases, there was a span of 9 bases. This CDR3 region has 14 residues. The CDR3 DNA reads TGTGCCAGCAGCTTAGGGCAGGGTAAAGAGACCCAGTACTTC. Translating gives CASSLGQGKETQYF.

The chain links TRBV3-1 (or the pseudogene TRBV3-2) to TRBJ1-6; D might be TRBD1 (5 bases). With 3 bases removed from V and 5 bases from J, the gap between germline ends came to 11 bases. Per germline, CDR1 LGHDT and CDR2 YNNKEL (reference sequence). The CDR3 extends over 15 amino acids. CDR3: CASSHRATDNSPLHF. DNA for the CDR3: TGTGCCAGCAGCCACCGCGCGACAGATAATTCACCCCTCCACTTT.